This T cell receptor (beta chain) was found in a study of blood T cell repertoires in COVID-19. Study context: Samples of COVID-19 (acute and convalescent) were obtained from the United States, Italy and Spain.

Trimming left V 4 bases short and J 4 bases short, with 18 bases between. Germline V gene lookup returns CDR1 SGHDT and CDR2 YYEEEE. The CDR3 is 16 amino acids. Per the original data handling: Reference gene primer amplification in the assay estimated nucleated cell counts. Sequenced by immunoSEQ multiplex PCR; TCRdb stores in-frame clones only, minus some. The V and J calls and clone size were taken over from that table, and D and trimming were inferred from the DNA. Here the sample spans 140,000 to 150,000 clones, about 80% being singletons. The TCR comes from a man aged 45-60 years with acute or convalescent COVID-19. Sequences were obtained from peripheral blood. V and J are TRBV5-6 and TRBJ2-1, with D maybe TRBD1 (6 bases). CDR3 in amino acids: CASSLGTGGLYNEQFF. The DNA of the CDR3 is TGTGCCAGCAGCCTGGGAACTGGGGGCCTATACAATGAGCAGTTCTTC. Based on the CDR3 plus reference TRBV5-6 and TRBJ2-1, the full variable domain is DAGVTQSPTHLIKTRGQQVTLRCSPKSGHDTVSWYQQALGQGPQFIFQYYEEEERQRGNFPDRFSGHQFPNYSSELNVNALLLGDSALYLCASSLGTGGLYNEQFFGPGTRLTVL.